These T cell receptor beta chains were read from a single sample in a study of cytomegalovirus exposure and HLA in healthy donors. TCRdb keeps only in-frame clones here, not all; method: immunoSEQ multiplex PCR. The table lists approximately 180,000 clones, 77% of them singletons. Input material: PBMCs. The receptors here all came from a woman in her 30s in good health and CMV-seropositive. Each CDR3 is given with its conserved first and last residue. A D gene is named only where the DNA matches it firmly. Clone size appears in some rows only: once, few, many, or a class for an expanded clone.

size: -
J: TRBJ2-1
D: TRBD2
V: TRBV7-3
DNA: TGTGCCAGCAGCTTAAATCACGCGGGAGACAATGAGCAGTTCTTC
CDR3: CASSLNHAGDNEQFF

size: -
J: TRBJ2-1
D: -
V: TRBV7-9
DNA: TGTGCCAGCACCCCCTTTTGGCGAGGCAGCTACAATGAGCAGTTCTTC
CDR3: CASTPFWRGSYNEQFF

size: few
J: TRBJ1-1
D: TRBD1
V: TRBV19
DNA: TGTGCCAGTAGTATAGAGGACAGGGGACACACTGAAGCTTTCTTT
CDR3: CASSIEDRGHTEAFF

size: -
J: TRBJ1-2
D: -
V: TRBV6-1
DNA: TGTGCCAGCAGTGGAGCCATGGCGGACTATGGCTACACCTTC
CDR3: CASSGAMADYGYTF

size: once
J: TRBJ2-7
D: TRBD1
V: TRBV30
DNA: TGTGCCTGGAGTGGTGGACAGGGGATAACCTACGAGCAGTACTTC
CDR3: CAWSGGQGITYEQYF

size: few
J: TRBJ2-1
D: -
V: TRBV15
DNA: TGTGCCACCAGCAGAGATTGGGGGGATGAGCAGTTCTTC
CDR3: CATSRDWGDEQFF

size: -
J: TRBJ2-1
D: -
V: TRBV27
DNA: TGTGCCCACTTGGGGAGGTCGAGCTCCTACAATGAGCAGTTCTTC
CDR3: CAHLGRSSSYNEQFF

size: -
J: TRBJ1-2
D: -
V: TRBV2
DNA: TGTGCCAGCAGCCTGTCCCCGGGACACAATGGCTACACCTTC
CDR3: CASSLSPGHNGYTF

size: few
J: TRBJ2-2
D: TRBD2
V: TRBV5-4
DNA: TGTGCCAGCAGCTTGGGGAGCGGGACTGACTCCGGGGAGCTGTTTTTT
CDR3: CASSLGSGTDSGELFF

size: -
J: TRBJ1-1
D: -
V: TRBV20-1
DNA: TGCAGTGCTAGAACTGCAGGGGAAGCTTTCTTT
CDR3: CSARTAGEAFF

size: -
J: TRBJ1-4
D: TRBD1
V: TRBV29-1
DNA: TGCAGCACAAGGACAGGGGGTGAAGAAAAACTGTTTTTT
CDR3: CSTRTGGEEKLFF

size: -
J: TRBJ2-1
D: TRBD2
V: TRBV13
DNA: TGTGCCAGCAGCTTAGGGACTAGCGGGAGGGTTGGCGATGAGCAGTTCTTC
CDR3: CASSLGTSGRVGDEQFF

size: -
J: TRBJ2-5
D: -
V: TRBV5-8
DNA: TGTGCCAGCAGCCTTCGGTTTGGCAGGGGATCTTTGGAGACCCAGTACTTC
CDR3: CASSLRFGRGSLETQYF

size: few
J: TRBJ2-7
D: TRBD2
V: TRBV11-2
DNA: TGTGCCAGCAGCTTCGCTCTCCCCGGGGGCGGGGGGGAGCAGTACTTC
CDR3: CASSFALPGGGGEQYF

size: -
J: TRBJ2-2
D: TRBD2
V: TRBV28
DNA: TGTGCCAGCAGTTTAATAGCGGGAGGATTATATCAGGGGGAGCTGTTTTTT
CDR3: CASSLIAGGLYQGELFF

size: -
J: TRBJ1-5
D: -
V: TRBV19
DNA: TGTGCCAGTCGTCAGGGGTTGAGGGCCCAGCATTTT
CDR3: CASRQGLRAQHF

size: once
J: TRBJ2-7
D: TRBD1
V: TRBV7-9
DNA: TGTGCCAGCAGCCGCGACAGGGTAGGCGAGCAGTACTTC
CDR3: CASSRDRVGEQYF

size: -
J: TRBJ2-1
D: TRBD2
V: TRBV11-2
DNA: TGTGCCAGCAGCTTTCTAGCGGGCCGCAATGAGCAGTTCTTC
CDR3: CASSFLAGRNEQFF

size: few
J: TRBJ1-1
D: -
V: TRBV5-5
DNA: TGTGCCAGCAGCTTGAACGGACAGATGAACACTGAAGCTTTCTTT
CDR3: CASSLNGQMNTEAFF

size: -
J: TRBJ1-1
D: -
V: TRBV6-1
DNA: TGTGCCAGCAGTGGACACAGGGAACGGGCTTTCTTT
CDR3: CASSGHRERAFF

size: -
J: TRBJ1-1
D: -
V: TRBV7-9
DNA: TGTGCCAGCACCGAACAGGGTATGAACACTGAAGCTTTCTTT
CDR3: CASTEQGMNTEAFF

size: -
J: TRBJ1-5
D: -
V: TRBV6-6
DNA: TGTGCCAGCGTCGATCGTCTGGGAGGCAATCAGCCCCAGCATTTT
CDR3: CASVDRLGGNQPQHF

size: -
J: TRBJ1-1
D: -
V: TRBV5-1
DNA: TGCGCCAGCAGCTTTCTAGACGGGAACACTGAAGCTTTCTTT
CDR3: CASSFLDGNTEAFF

size: -
J: TRBJ1-2
D: -
V: TRBV5-8
DNA: TGTGCCAGCAGCTTCTACAGGGTTAGAGGCTACACCTTC
CDR3: CASSFYRVRGYTF

size: -
J: TRBJ2-1
D: TRBD1
V: TRBV6-4
DNA: TGTGCCAGCAGTGACTCAGGGGGCGGATTGAATGAGCAGTTCTTC
CDR3: CASSDSGGGLNEQFF

size: -
J: TRBJ2-5
D: -
V: TRBV13
DNA: TGTGCCAGCAGCCGCCGGGGCAGGAGGGACGAGACCCAGTACTTC
CDR3: CASSRRGRRDETQYF

size: once
J: TRBJ1-3
D: -
V: TRBV28
DNA: TGTGCCAGCAGTTTAGACTCCCAGACCCGTGGAAACACCATATATTTT
CDR3: CASSLDSQTRGNTIYF

size: -
J: TRBJ2-7
D: -
V: TRBV11-3
DNA: TGTGCCAGCAGCTTAGATTTAACAGCAGGGGAGCAGTACTTC
CDR3: CASSLDLTAGEQYF

size: -
J: TRBJ2-7
D: -
V: TRBV29-1
DNA: TGCAGCGTCTCGGCCGGGGTAACCGAGCAGTACTTC
CDR3: CSVSAGVTEQYF

size: -
J: TRBJ1-1
D: -
V: TRBV10-3
DNA: TGTGCCATCAGAGACAGGTCCCCCACTGAAGCTTTCTTT
CDR3: CAIRDRSPTEAFF

size: -
J: TRBJ1-1
D: -
V: TRBV12-5
DNA: TGTGCTAGTGGTTTGGGCGCGGCTGAAGCTTTCTTT
CDR3: CASGLGAAEAFF

size: once
J: TRBJ1-5
D: TRBD1
V: TRBV27
DNA: TGTGCCAACCTTACCCCCTACCGGGACAGGGGAGACCAGCCCCAGCATTTT
CDR3: CANLTPYRDRGDQPQHF

size: -
J: TRBJ1-5
D: TRBD1
V: TRBV28
DNA: TGTGCCAGCAGTTTCGGACAGGGGGCTATAGGGAATCAGCCCCAGCATTTT
CDR3: CASSFGQGAIGNQPQHF

size: -
J: TRBJ1-2
D: -
V: TRBV29-1
DNA: TGCAGCGTTGAAGACAGGGCAGACTATGGCTACACCTTC
CDR3: CSVEDRADYGYTF

size: -
J: TRBJ2-7
D: -
V: TRBV6-5
DNA: TGTGCCAGCACCAGACAGAGCTCCTACGAGCAGTACTTC
CDR3: CASTRQSSYEQYF

size: few
J: TRBJ2-1
D: -
V: TRBV11-3
DNA: TGTGCCAGCAGCTCGGGTGGGTTAGCGGAGGGCTCCTACAATGAGCAGTTCTTC
CDR3: CASSSGGLAEGSYNEQFF

size: once
J: TRBJ2-1
D: -
V: TRBV6-1
DNA: TGTGCCAGCAGTGAAGCCTCATTACCGGGGCAGTTCTTC
CDR3: CASSEASLPGQFF

size: -
J: TRBJ2-7
D: TRBD2
V: TRBV6-5
DNA: TGTGCCAGCAGCACCCTAGCGGGCAGCTCCTACGAGCAGTACTTC
CDR3: CASSTLAGSSYEQYF

size: -
J: TRBJ1-3
D: -
V: TRBV5-1
DNA: TGCGCCAGCAGGTCGGGGACTGGAAACACCATATATTTT
CDR3: CASRSGTGNTIYF

size: -
J: TRBJ2-1
D: TRBD2
V: TRBV7-8
DNA: TGTGCCAGCAGCTTACCCGGACTAGCGCCTATCCCTACGAATGAGCAGTTCTTC
CDR3: CASSLPGLAPIPTNEQFF

size: -
J: TRBJ2-7
D: TRBD2
V: TRBV27
DNA: TGTGCCAGCGGAGGACTAGCGGCCCTCCGGTCCTACGAGCAGTACTTC
CDR3: CASGGLAALRSYEQYF

size: few
J: TRBJ2-5
D: -
V: TRBV6-5
DNA: TGTGCCAGCAGTTACTCCTACCCCTCGTACCAAGAGACCCAGTACTTC
CDR3: CASSYSYPSYQETQYF

size: few
J: TRBJ1-2
D: TRBD1
V: TRBV9
DNA: TGTGCCAGCAGCGCCGCCTCGACAGGGTTTTATGGCTACACCTTC
CDR3: CASSAASTGFYGYTF

size: -
J: TRBJ2-7
D: -
V: TRBV30
DNA: TGTGCCTGGAGTGCCTCCCCCTACGAGCAGTACTTC
CDR3: CAWSASPYEQYF

size: -
J: TRBJ1-4
D: -
V: TRBV4-3
DNA: TGCGCCAGCAGCCAAACCCAGGGGACCACTAATGAAAAACTGTTTTTT
CDR3: CASSQTQGTTNEKLFF

size: -
J: TRBJ1-1
D: -
V: TRBV6-6
DNA: TGTGCCAGCAGTTACTCGCAGTTAGGCGGTGAAGCTTTCTTT
CDR3: CASSYSQLGGEAFF

size: -
J: TRBJ1-2
D: -
V: TRBV7-9
DNA: TGTGCCAGCAGACCTACAGGGAACTATGGCTACACCTTC
CDR3: CASRPTGNYGYTF

size: -
J: TRBJ2-7
D: -
V: TRBV6-5
DNA: TGTGCCAGCAGAACAGAGAAACTCTACGAGCAGTACTTC
CDR3: CASRTEKLYEQYF

size: -
J: TRBJ1-2
D: -
V: TRBV6-5
DNA: TGTGCCAGCAGAACGGGGGGGGACACTGGCTACACCTTC
CDR3: CASRTGGDTGYTF

size: -
J: TRBJ1-5
D: -
V: TRBV28
DNA: TGTGCCAGCAGCCTGGGACTGTGGGATCAGCCCCAGCATTTT
CDR3: CASSLGLWDQPQHF

size: -
J: TRBJ1-5
D: TRBD1
V: TRBV5-6
DNA: TGTGCCAGCAGCTTAAATACAGGGGGCAATCAGCCCCAGCATTTT
CDR3: CASSLNTGGNQPQHF

size: -
J: TRBJ2-3
D: -
V: TRBV7-2
DNA: TGTGCCAGCAGCTTAGGAGCTCCGGATACGCAGTATTTT
CDR3: CASSLGAPDTQYF